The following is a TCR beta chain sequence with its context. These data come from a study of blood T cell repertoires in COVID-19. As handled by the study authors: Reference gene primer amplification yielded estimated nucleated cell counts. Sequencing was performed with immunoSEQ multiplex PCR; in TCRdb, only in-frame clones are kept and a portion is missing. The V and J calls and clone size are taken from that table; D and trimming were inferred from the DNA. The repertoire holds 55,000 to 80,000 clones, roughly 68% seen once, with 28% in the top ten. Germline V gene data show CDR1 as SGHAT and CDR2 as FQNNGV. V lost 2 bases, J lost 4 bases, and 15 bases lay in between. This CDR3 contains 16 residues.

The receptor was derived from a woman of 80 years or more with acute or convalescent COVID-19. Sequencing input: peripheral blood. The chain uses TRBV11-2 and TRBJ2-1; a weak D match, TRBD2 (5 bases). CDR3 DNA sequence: TGTGCCAGCAGCTTATTCGAGGGTATCCTTTACAATGAGCAGTTCTTC. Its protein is CASSLFEGILYNEQFF.